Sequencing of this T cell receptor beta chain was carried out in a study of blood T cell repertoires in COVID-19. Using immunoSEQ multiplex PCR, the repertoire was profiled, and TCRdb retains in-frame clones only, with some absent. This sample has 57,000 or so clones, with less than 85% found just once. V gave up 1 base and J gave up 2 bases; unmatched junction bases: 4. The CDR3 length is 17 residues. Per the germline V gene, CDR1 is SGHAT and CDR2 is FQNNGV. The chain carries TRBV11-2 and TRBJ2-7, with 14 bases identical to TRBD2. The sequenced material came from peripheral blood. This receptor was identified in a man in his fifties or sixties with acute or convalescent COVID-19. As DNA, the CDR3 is TGTGCCAGCAGCTTAGCGGGGACTAGCGGGAGACCCTACGAGCAGTACTTC. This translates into CASSLAGTSGRPYEQYF.